The next 5 T cell receptor beta chains were all read from a single sample in a study of T cell clones after liver transplantation (dated 2019 in TCRdb). The time point label for this specimen denotes: pre-transplant. Preparation of the library involved the immunoSEQ multiplex PCR assay. Imported from immuneACCESS, the table was reduced by TCRdb to in-frame sequences with V and J called. These copies leave out some clones; in studies compared against another copy, an unresolved V gene accounts for under half, and the cause of the remainder is not known. The table for this sample lists approximately 100,000 clones; more than 75% of them were counted only once. 0.8% to 1% of the sample lies in the top ten. Sequences were derived from CD4+ T cells from blood, sampled before liver transplant. The receptors derive from a human donor who received a liver transplant.

J is TRBJ1-5 and V is TRBV5-1; the D gene is possibly TRBD1 (6 bases). Trimming pared 0 bases from V and 5 bases from J, leaving 12 bases between. The CDR3 contains 15 residues. CDR1 is SGHRS and CDR2 is YFSETQ in the germline V gene. The CDR3 protein is CASSLGDRPDQPQHF. The CDR3 bases are TGCGCCAGCAGCTTGGGAGACAGGCCAGATCAGCCCCAGCATTTT.

This rearrangement joins TRBV27 to TRBJ2-6, with 8 bases aligning to TRBD1. Germline values: CDR1 MNHEY, CDR2 SMNVEV (reference sequence). V dropped 6 bases and J dropped 2; count of bases not matched to a gene: 9. The CDR3 runs 17 residues. The CDR3 DNA follows: TGTGCCAGCAGGAGTTGGCAGGGGGCAGCTGGGGCCAACGTCCTGACTTTC. This sequence encodes CASRSWQGAAGANVLTF. The full variable domain, its missing parts supplied by reference TRBV27 and TRBJ2-6, is EAQVTQNPRYLITVTGKKLTVTCSQNMNHEYMSWYRQDPGLGLRQIYYSMNVEVTDKGDVPEGYKVSRKEKRNFPLILESPSPNQTSLYFCASRSWQGAAGANVLTFGAGSRLTVL.

The chain couples TRBV5-6 to TRBJ2-4; 14 bases are a match to TRBD2. The V and J ends lost 4 bases and 9 bases, in that order; junction bases with no gene match: 12. Germline-derived CDR1 and CDR2 are SGHDT and YYEEEE. This CDR3 has 17 amino acids. CDR3 loop: CASSPGLAGAPQGIQYF. In nucleotides, the CDR3 is TGTGCCAGCAGCCCGGGACTAGCGGGAGCCCCCCAGGGCATTCAGTACTTC.

The chain employs TRBV10-3 and TRBJ2-2; 7 nucleotides agree with TRBD2. CDR1 is ENHRY and CDR2 is SYGVKD in the germline V gene. This CDR3 is 17 amino acids long. V was pared by 4 bases and J by 6 bases, with 14 bases of the junction left unmatched. Written as DNA, the CDR3 is TGTGCCATCAGTGCTTTTATCGGCGGGAGTGGGCCCGGGGAGCTGTTTTTT. This sequence encodes CAISAFIGGSGPGELFF.

The genes are TRBV28 and TRBJ1-2; possibly TRBD1 for D (5 bases). Germline-derived CDR1 and CDR2 are MDHEN and SYDVKM. The CDR3 runs 13 residues. Trimming removed 5 bases at V and 5 bases at J, with 12 bases between. CDR3 loop: CASSPDTVYGYTF. The DNA of the CDR3 is TGTGCCAGCAGTCCGGACACAGTGTATGGCTACACCTTC.